The clone carrying this TCR beta chain has at least ten counts. Its antigen is not identified. 5'RACE template switching added a universal primer site and UMIs to TCR cDNA. TCRdb reprocessed the 5' RACE reads via MiXCR and lists one record per CDR3 protein. Of about 210,000 distinct CDR3 sequences in the sample, approximately 3% are singletons; the top ten hold approximately 3.5%. The V gene's germline CDR1 is SGHRS and CDR2 YFSETQ. J was trimmed by 5 bases and V by 0 bases; bases with no gene match: 5. This CDR3 comprises 15 residues. These data belong to a study of T cells after yellow fever vaccination. Study-wide points: Most primary-vaccination clones recurred post-booster (approximately 96% CD4, just over 85% CD8).

V gene TRBV5-1 combines with J gene TRBJ2-3; the match to TRBD2 covers 8 bases. This clonotype was sampled from a man younger than 35 who received the YFV17D yellow fever vaccine. The specimen comprised CD4+ T cells sorted from PBMCs, sampled 10 days after the yellow fever booster vaccination. The CDR3 here is CASSLGQRGKDTQYF. In nucleotides, the CDR3 is TGCGCCAGCAGCTTGGGGCAGCGGGGGAAAGATACGCAGTATTTT.